Reported below is one TCR beta chain. The CDR3 is made up of 16 amino acids. The V and J ends lost 0 bases and 7 bases respectively, with 16 bases between them. The germline gives CDR1 SGDLS, CDR2 YYNGEE. These data come from a study of shared clonotypes between healthy human individuals. Genomic DNA (from each subset) was split evenly across several immunoSEQ plates. Per the original methods: Junction-only sequences produced by ImmunoSEQ had no quality scores, so filtering differed. Assay: immunoSEQ multiplex PCR; the TCRdb copy retains only in-frame clones and omits some. V, J and clone size are taken as reported in that table, and D and trimming were inferred from the DNA itself. This sample has fewer than 2.5 million clones, with 93% found just once.

The sequencing input was naive CD4+ T cells from PBMCs. Documented subset: CD45RA+ positively selected. The J gene is TRBJ2-2, the V gene TRBV9; TRBD1 or TRBD2 may be the D gene (5 bases each). The receptor was isolated from a man between 18 and 29 years old in good health. Some clones in this sample may be carry-over from other donors' samples. The CDR3 nucleotides are TGTGCCAGCAGCGTAGCTGGGACCCAGTCGTACGGGGAGCTGTTTTTT. Translating gives CASSVAGTQSYGELFF.